A selection of T cell receptor beta chains follows, all from one sample in a study of glioma-infiltrating T cells. TCRdb called the multiplex PCR reads again in MiXCR, with one record for every CDR3 protein. The sample includes about 93,000 distinct CDR3 sequences, around 42% of them seen just once. The specimen was glioma tissue, nonneoplastic brain tissue, or PBMCs (not recorded which). The source of these receptors is a human donor with low-grade glioma or glioblastoma, undergoing nonglioma brain surgery, or in good health (not recorded which). The CDR3 runs from the conserved cysteine through the conserved F or W. D genes are given only for firm matches.

.,TRBV7-3,CASSLTAATYEQHF
.,TRBV18,CASSPEVGNTEAFF
.,TRBV29-1,CSVGGFTGLETQYF
TRBD1,TRBV7-8,CASSPLETGTSSGNTIYF
.,TRBV19,CASSIDRETAGNTIYF
TRBD1,TRBV18,CASSPGDRAGANVLTF
TRBD2,TRBV6-1,CASSPRRTSGPFSTDTQYF
.,TRBV20-1,CTARGSGKDGELFF
.,TRBV5-4,CASSGRDSQYF
.,TRBV15,CATSSLVSGPQDTQYF
TRBD1,TRBV12-3/TRBV12-4,CASSLGDRVTDTQYF
.,TRBV20-1,CSVRLLKNIQYF
.,TRBV7-9,CAGNRDTSYNEQFF
.,TRBV5-4,CASSFQGNSPLHF
TRBD2,TRBV2,CASSMTSGSRNEQFF
TRBD1,TRBV19,CASCERDRGYSNQPQHF
.,TRBV7-2,CASSPGLRTDTQYF
.,TRBV5-1,CASSLDSTSYEQYF
TRBD2,TRBV24-1,CATSDPGLAPETQYF
TRBD2,TRBV2,CASRGGGSYNEQFF
.,TRBV19,CASSIIRPEASTDTQYF
.,TRBV10-3,CAIKGQERYNEQFF
TRBD1,TRBV20-1,CSASGDSNEKLFF
.,TRBV12-3/TRBV12-4,CASSLSSSNQPQHF
TRBD2,TRBV20-1,CSAIRTSGGYEQYF
.,TRBV6-2/TRBV6-3,CASRPDPGLPGANVLTF
.,TRBV11-2,CASSLGIRQEAFF
.,TRBV5-1,CASSPKGAGSEQYF
.,TRBV7-6,CASSLDPGGVQPQHF
.,TRBV20-1,CSASSDRGTEPFF
.,TRBV6-1,CSSSPQGRGEQYF
TRBD2,TRBV12-3/TRBV12-4,CASRPRTSGRYNEQFF
TRBD2,TRBV13,CASSLIMGGGAGQNEQFF
.,TRBV5-1,CASSRADYLRPGEQFF
.,TRBV4-3,CASSQDLRGRDGYTF
.,TRBV5-6,CASSLEPGADTEAFF
TRBD2,TRBV11-2,CASSLLAGATDTQYF
TRBD1,TRBV5-1,CATTGTGINNEQFF